This is a list of T cell receptor beta chains from one sample in a study of neurological immune-mediated disorders. TCRdb re-derived calls from the 5' RACE reads in MiXCR, one entry per CDR3 protein. The sample lists around 32,000 distinct CDR3 sequences, around an eighth occurring once. What was sequenced was PBMCs. The receptors originated from a woman aged 60-75 years in good health. CDR3s include the opening cysteine and the closing phenylalanine or tryptophan. D genes are given only for firm matches. Not all rows give a size; the values are once, few, many and, for expanded clones, a class.

V	D	size	J	DNA	CDR3
TRBV5-1	.	many	TRBJ1-5	TGCGCCAGCAGTTACACAGGGTTGAATCAGCCCCAGCATTTT	CASSYTGLNQPQHF
TRBV12-3/TRBV12-4	.	many	TRBJ2-7	TGTGCCAGCAGTCCCACGGGGCCCGAGCAGTACTTC	CASSPTGPEQYF
TRBV4-2	.	many	TRBJ1-2	TGTGCCAGCAGCCAAGGTTCGGTGGTCCCTGCTGGCTACACCTTC	CASSQGSVVPAGYTF
TRBV20-1	.	many	TRBJ1-6	TGCAGTGCCCTGGGCGGGGGAACCTATAATTCACCCCTCCACTTT	CSALGGGTYNSPLHF
TRBV5-1	TRBD1	many	TRBJ1-1	TGCGCCAGCAGCTGGACAGGGGGGAGAACTGAAGCTTTCTTT	CASSWTGGRTEAFF
TRBV5-1	TRBD2	many	TRBJ2-3	TGCGCCAGCAGCTTGAGGACTAGATCACCAGATACGCAGTATTTT	CASSLRTRSPDTQYF
TRBV6-1	.	many	TRBJ2-2	TGTGCCAGCATAAGACGAACCGGGGAGCTGTTTTTT	CASIRRTGELFF
TRBV10-3	.	many	TRBJ2-2	TGTGCCTCGACAGCGAACACCGGGGAGCTGTTTTTT	CASTANTGELFF
TRBV6-2/TRBV6-3	.	.	TRBJ2-1	TGTGCCAGCAGACTCAGACCAATTTACAATGAGCAGTTCTTC	CASRLRPIYNEQFF
TRBV5-1	.	many	TRBJ1-1	TGCGCCAGCAGTCATGGGAACACTGAAGCTTTCTTT	CASSHGNTEAFF
TRBV5-1	.	many	TRBJ1-2	TGCGCCAGCAGTCGAGGAGGGGGAGATGGCTACACCTTC	CASSRGGGDGYTF
TRBV6-2/TRBV6-3	.	.	TRBJ1-1	TGTGCCAGCAGTTTAGGGGAAAGGAGTCTTTTCATGAACACTGAAGCTTTCTTT	CASSLGERSLFMNTEAFF
TRBV5-6	.	many	TRBJ2-5	TGTGCCAGCAGCTTGGCCAAAGAGTGGGGCGAAGAGACCCAGTACTTC	CASSLAKEWGEETQYF
TRBV27	.	many	TRBJ2-2	TGTGCCACCCTTAGCGGTTCTAACACCGGGGAGCTGTTTTTT	CATLSGSNTGELFF
TRBV5-6	.	many	TRBJ2-1	TGTGCCAGCAGTTATCTCGCCTCCTACAATGAGCAGTTCTTC	CASSYLASYNEQFF
TRBV20-1	.	many	TRBJ1-3	TGCAGTGCTGCGGACCCTGGAAACACCATATATTTT	CSAADPGNTIYF
TRBV5-1	.	many	TRBJ1-2	TGCGCCAGCAGCCTAGACAGATCTAACTATGGCTACACCTTC	CASSLDRSNYGYTF
TRBV5-1	TRBD1	many	TRBJ2-1	TGCGCCAGCAGCTCGGGACAGGTCTCCTACAATGAGCAGTTCTTC	CASSSGQVSYNEQFF
TRBV20-1	.	many	TRBJ2-3	TGCAGTGCTCGAGACACGCTTCAGACCACAGATACGCAGTATTTT	CSARDTLQTTDTQYF
TRBV5-1	TRBD1	many	TRBJ2-3	TGCGCCAGCGGGCAGGACAGGGGCACAGATACGCAGTATTTT	CASGQDRGTDTQYF
TRBV4-3	TRBD2	.	TRBJ2-1	TGCGCCAGCAGCACTAGCGGCAGCTCCTACAATGAGCAGTTCTTC	CASSTSGSSYNEQFF
TRBV5-1	TRBD1	many	TRBJ1-1	TGCGCCAGCAGCCTCGGACAGGGGGTCTCTCACGGTGTCTTT	CASSLGQGVSHGVF
TRBV7-9	.	.	TRBJ2-1	TGTACCAGCAACCGATGGGGGAATGAGCAGTTCTTC	CTSNRWGNEQFF
TRBV2	TRBD1	many	TRBJ2-5	TGTGCCAGCAGTACCCAGGGGGTAAAAGAGACCCAGTACTTC	CASSTQGVKETQYF
TRBV7-2	.	many	TRBJ2-1	TGTGCCAGCAGCTTAGCGCAGGCGGCCTCCTACAATGAGCAGTTCTTC	CASSLAQAASYNEQFF
TRBV20-1	.	medium-sized	TRBJ1-5	TGCAGTGCTAGTATTGAAGCGAACAATCAGCCCCAGCATTTT	CSASIEANNQPQHF
TRBV3-1	.	once	TRBJ1-5	TGTGCCAGCAGCCAAGTACATGGGATCAATCAGCCCCAGCATTTT	CASSQVHGINQPQHF
TRBV7-6	.	many	TRBJ1-6	TGTGCCAGCAGCTTAGACAGGCAGGGAAATAATTCACCCCTCCACTTT	CASSLDRQGNNSPLHF